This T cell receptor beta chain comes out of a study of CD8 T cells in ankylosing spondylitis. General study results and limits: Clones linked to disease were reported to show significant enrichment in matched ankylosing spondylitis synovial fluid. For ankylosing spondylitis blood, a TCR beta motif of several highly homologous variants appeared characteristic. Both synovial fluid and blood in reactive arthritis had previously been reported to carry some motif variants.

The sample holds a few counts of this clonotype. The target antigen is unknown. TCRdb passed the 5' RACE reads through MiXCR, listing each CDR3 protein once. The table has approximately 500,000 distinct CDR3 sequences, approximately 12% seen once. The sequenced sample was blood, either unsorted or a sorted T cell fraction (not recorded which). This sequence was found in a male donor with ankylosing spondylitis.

The DNA for the CDR3 is TGCAGTGCCCCCGGACTAGTTCAGACTGTCCCGGGTTCAGAGCAGTACTTC. This sequence encodes CSAPGLVQTVPGSEQYF. The V call is TRBV20-1, the J call TRBJ2-7; 7 bases agree with TRBD2. The ends lost 6 bases at V and 7 bases at J; junction bases unmatched: 24. The CDR3 consists of 17 residues. CDR1 and CDR2 from the germline V gene are DFQATT and SNEGSKA (reference sequence).